This T cell receptor (beta chain) emerged from a study of human T cells and chemical hapten exposure. Study as a whole: A mostly female patient group had alopecia areata, totalis or universalis.

TCRdb called the RACE reads again in MiXCR, with one record for every CDR3 protein. This table holds about 71,000 distinct CDR3 sequences, more than 9.5% found once. Whole-study findings and limits: Relative to controls, expanded TCRs formed significantly more large CDR3 similarity clusters.

This CDR3 contains 11 residues. Germline lookup yields CDR1 SQVTM and CDR2 ANQGSEA. Trimming pared 1 base from V and 3 bases from J, leaving 3 bases between. Time point here: patch test 3, about 24 weeks after DPC sensitization. The treatment: therapeutic diphenylcyclopropenone sensitization with weekly scalp DPC. Suited to DPC and affected by alopecia, the donors ranged from 18 to 70 years old. RNA extraction used unfractionated whole blood as the source of total RNA. Details on this clonotype: What it binds is not known.

The chain combines TRBV29-1 with TRBJ1-1; D remains unclear. Sequenced material: whole blood, taken in connection with sensitization to the hapten diphenylcyclopropenone (DPC). This receptor was taken from a woman in her forties or fifties with alopecia areata. Some clones in this sample may be carry-over from other donors' samples. The CDR3 DNA sequence: TGCAGCGTTGAAGGGTACACTGAAGCTTTCTTT. Its protein is CSVEGYTEAFF.